These 28 T cell receptor beta chains were all obtained from the same sample, sequenced in a study of cytomegalovirus exposure and HLA in healthy donors. PCR involved 60 Vbeta and 13 Jbeta primers. The data were produced by immunoSEQ multiplex PCR, yet TCRdb's version contains in-frame clones alone and is incomplete. The sample table includes under 100,000 clones. Sequencing used PBMCs. The origin of the receptors is a man aged 30 to 39 in good health and CMV-seronegative.

The chain carries TRBV5-1 and TRBJ1-1; possible D gene TRBD1, 5 bases. Germline CDR1 and CDR2: SGHRS and YFSETQ. V dropped 5 bases and J dropped 6 bases, with 14 bases sitting between them. This CDR3 is 13 amino acids long. As DNA, the CDR3 is TGCGCCAGCAGTCTTATTAGGGACTCTGAAGCTTTCTTT. Translation: CASSLIRDSEAFF. Using reference TRBV5-1 and TRBJ1-1 for the parts outside the CDR3, the full variable domain is KAGVTQTPRYLIKTRGQQVTLSCSPISGHRSVSWYQQTPGQGLQFLFEYFSETQRNKGNFPGRFSGRQFSNSRSEMNVSTLELGDSALYLCASSLIRDSEAFFGQGTRLTVV.

The chain employs TRBV28 and TRBJ2-7, with TRBD1 matching 8 bases. In germline, CDR1 is MDHEN, CDR2 SYDVKM. This CDR3 is 16 amino acids long. V dropped 5 bases and J dropped 0; count of bases not matched to a gene: 9. The CDR3 nucleotides read TGTGCCAGCAGTCCGGGACAGGTCAAGAGCTCCTACGAGCAGTACTTC. Its translation is CASSPGQVKSSYEQYF.

This chain connects TRBV7-2 to TRBJ2-2; 12 bases line up with TRBD2. Germline V gene data show CDR1 as SGHTA and CDR2 as FQGNSA. This CDR3 has 17 residues. V trimming: 5 bases; J trimming: 6 bases; junction bases outside the gene matches: 10. The CDR3 DNA is TGTGCCAGCAGCGTCTCTAGCGGGAGGGCCGTGGCCGGGGAGCTGTTTTTT. Translated, it gives CASSVSSGRAVAGELFF. Full variable domain (rest looked up from reference TRBV7-2 and TRBJ2-2): GAGVSQSPSNKVTEKGKDVELRCDPISGHTALYWYRQSLGQGLEFLIYFQGNSAPDKSGLPSDRFSAERTGGSVSTLTIQRTQQEDSAVYLCASSVSSGRAVAGELFFGEGSRLTVL.

In DNA form, the CDR3 reads TGTGCCAGTGGACAGTTCTATGGCTACACCTTC. Its translation: CASGQFYGYTF. The chain employs TRBV19 and TRBJ1-2; tentative D call: TRBD1 (6 bases). The V end lost 8 bases, the J end lost 4 bases, and 8 bases lay between the germline ends. Germline V CDR1 and CDR2: LNHDA, SQIVND (reference sequence). The CDR3 extends over 11 amino acids.

This rearrangement joins TRBV19 to TRBJ1-4; D call uncertain. The CDR3 sequence is 15 residues long. The germline CDR1 and CDR2 sequences are LNHDA and SQIVND (reference sequence). Trimming left V 3 bases short and J 6 bases short, with 14 bases between. Written as DNA, the CDR3 is TGTGCCAGTAGTATGGTGGCGGGGTCGTATGAAAAACTGTTTTTT. Translated, it gives CASSMVAGSYEKLFF.

The CDR3 bases are TGTGCCACCAGCAGAGCGCCGGGACAGGGCTCCTACGAGCAGTACTTC. Translation gives CATSRAPGQGSYEQYF. This rearrangement joins TRBV15 to TRBJ2-7; 9 positions match TRBD1. This CDR3 has 16 residues. Germline CDR1 is LNHNV and CDR2 is YYDKDF (reference sequence). Losses at the gene ends were 1 base for V and 0 bases for J; bases not matched to a gene: 4.

V gene TRBV2 combines with J gene TRBJ2-4; 8 bases are shared with TRBD2. The V segment lost 7 bases and the J segment 6 bases; nucleotides outside the gene matches: 8. The V gene's germline CDR1 is SNHLY and CDR2 FYNNEI. The CDR3 runs to 14 residues. CDR3 in DNA: TGTGCCAGCACCATAGCGGGACTGATAAACATTCAGTACTTC. Its protein is CASTIAGLINIQYF.

The J gene is TRBJ2-3, the V gene TRBV5-4; no definite D call. Germline CDR1 is SGHNT and CDR2 is YYREEE (reference sequence). CDR3 length: 13 amino acids. V lost 0 bases and J lost 3, with 5 bases in between. The CDR3 protein is CASSLVRTDTQYF. The CDR3 DNA reads as TGTGCCAGCAGCTTGGTGAGGACAGATACGCAGTATTTT.

The V call is TRBV6-5, the J call TRBJ2-7; TRBD1 matches at 7 bases. Germline CDR1 MNHEY, CDR2 SVGAGI. There are 13 residues in the CDR3. J lost 2 bases, V lost 7 bases, and 5 bases had no gene match. The CDR3 DNA follows: TGTGCCAGCAACCCGGGGACAGCCTACGAGCAGTACTTC. Protein sequence: CASNPGTAYEQYF.

This chain joins TRBV2 and TRBJ1-1; no reliable D call. From germline, CDR1 is SNHLY and CDR2 FYNNEI. V was trimmed by 7 bases and J by 4 bases, leaving 7 bases between them. The CDR3 loop spans 11 amino acids. CDR3 sequence reads: CASILSTEAFF. The DNA of the CDR3 is TGTGCCAGCATCCTGAGCACTGAAGCTTTCTTT.

The chain carries TRBV10-3 and TRBJ1-5; D is uncertain. The CDR3 has 13 residues. Germline CDR1 and CDR2: ENHRY and SYGVKD. V lost 2 bases and J 5 bases, leaving 7 bases between the germline ends. The CDR3 is CAISEGIYQPQHF. The CDR3 coding sequence is TGTGCCATCAGTGAGGGCATCTATCAGCCCCAGCATTTT.

The J gene is TRBJ1-1, the V gene TRBV6-5; D not resolved. CDR3 length equals 14 residues. The V and J ends lost 2 bases and 1 base respectively, with 8 bases between them. Germline V gene sequence: CDR1 MNHEY, CDR2 SVGAGI. This chain's CDR3 is CASSYSGSNTEAFF. DNA of the CDR3: TGTGCCAGCAGTTACAGCGGCTCGAACACTGAAGCTTTCTTT.

The J gene is TRBJ1-6, the V gene TRBV7-2; D is unclear. CDR1 is SGHTA, CDR2 FQGNSA, per germline. The V end lost 5 bases, the J end lost 2 bases, and 16 bases lay between the germline ends. CDR3 length: 17 amino acids. The DNA of the CDR3 is TGTGCCAGCAGCATAACGGGTGTACAAGCCTATAATTCACCCCTCCACTTT. This translates into CASSITGVQAYNSPLHF. Full variable domain (outside the CDR3, taken from reference TRBV7-2 and TRBJ1-6): GAGVSQSPSNKVTEKGKDVELRCDPISGHTALYWYRQSLGQGLEFLIYFQGNSAPDKSGLPSDRFSAERTGGSVSTLTIQRTQQEDSAVYLCASSITGVQAYNSPLHFGNGTRLTVT.

The V call is TRBV14, the J call TRBJ1-1; 9 bases map to TRBD1. The CDR3 has 17 amino acids. Germline CDR1 SGHDN, CDR2 FVKESK. The junction had 13 bases not matched to a gene; V was cut back by 7 bases and J by 1 base. The CDR3 region has the DNA TGTGCCAGCATCGGACCGGGACAGGGCGTATCGAACACTGAAGCTTTCTTT. Amino acids: CASIGPGQGVSNTEAFF.

The chain joins TRBV5-1 to TRBJ1-5; a possible D gene is TRBD1 (5 bases). The V gene's germline CDR1 is SGHRS and CDR2 YFSETQ. The CDR3 extends over 14 amino acids. Deletions cut 2 bases from V and 3 bases from J, with 9 bases between. As DNA, the CDR3 is TGCGCCAGCAGCTTAACAGGAATCAATCAGCCCCAGCATTTT. This codes for CASSLTGINQPQHF.

The chain uses TRBV30 and TRBJ1-2; the D gene is possibly TRBD1 (6 bases). The CDR3 has 13 amino acids. Germline values: CDR1 GTSNPN, CDR2 SVGIG (reference sequence). V was cut by 3 bases and J by 4 bases, with 12 bases left in between. CDR3 protein: CAWRLGGLYGYTF. The CDR3 DNA reads TGTGCCTGGAGGCTCGGGGGGCTCTATGGCTACACCTTC.

V is TRBV5-1 and J is TRBJ1-4; TRBD1 aligns across 9 bases. The CDR3 has 16 residues. Unmatched junction bases numbered 11, after V lost 4 bases and J lost 7 bases. Per germline, CDR1 SGHRS and CDR2 YFSETQ. Written as DNA, the CDR3 is TGCGCCAGCAGCCCGAGGGGGGGACAGGGCGGTGAAAAACTGTTTTTT. It translates to CASSPRGGQGGEKLFF.

The rearrangement links TRBV9 to TRBJ1-1; maybe TRBD1 (6 bases). V dropped 0 bases and J dropped 5 bases, with 14 bases sitting between them. The CDR3 is made up of 15 amino acids. From germline, CDR1 is SGDLS and CDR2 YYNGEE. DNA of the CDR3: TGTGCCAGCAGCGTAGACCAGGGGCTGGGGACTGAAGCTTTCTTT. Its translation: CASSVDQGLGTEAFF.

The chain couples TRBV18 to TRBJ2-7, with 9 nucleotides matching TRBD1. Germline values: CDR1 KGHSH, CDR2 LQKENI. Trimming removed 6 bases from V and 1 base from J; junction bases left unmatched: 4. CDR3 length: 14 amino acids. Written as DNA, the CDR3 is TGTGCCAGCTCCCTCGGACAGGGGTCCTACGAGCAGTACTTC. Amino acid sequence: CASSLGQGSYEQYF. The full variable domain, rest sourced from reference TRBV18 and TRBJ2-7, is NAGVMQNPRHLVRRRGQEARLRCSPMKGHSHVYWYRQLPEEGLKFMVYLQKENIIDESGMPKERFSAEFPKEGPSILRIQQVVRGDSAAYFCASSLGQGSYEQYFGPGTRLTVT.

This chain uses TRBV29-1 with TRBJ2-2; TRBD1 aligns across 9 bases. The CDR3 is made up of 15 amino acids. With V trimmed by 6 bases and J by 6 bases, 11 bases remained unmatched. Germline V gives CDR1 SQVTM, CDR2 ANQGSEA. The CDR3 loop is CSVARDRAGSGELFF. The CDR3 DNA reads TGCAGCGTCGCAAGGGACAGGGCTGGGTCCGGGGAGCTGTTTTTT.

Notes on this clone: Other DNA sequences within the sample encode an identical CDR3. The rearrangement joins TRBV6-5 to TRBJ1-1; D might be TRBD1 (6 bases). This CDR3 is built from 15 residues. The ends were cut back, 0 bases at V and 3 bases at J, with 11 bases in the middle. Germline-derived CDR1 and CDR2 are MNHEY and SVGAGI. CDR3 in DNA: TGTGCCAGCAGTTACTCTTACAGGGTCGACACTGAAGCTTTCTTT. Its protein product is CASSYSYRVDTEAFF.

The genes are TRBV6-1 and TRBJ1-4; 7 bases line up with TRBD1. Looked up from germline, CDR1 is MNHNS and CDR2 is SASEGT. V lost 6 bases, J lost 8 bases, and 12 bases stayed unmatched. This CDR3 contains 15 residues. CDR3 region: CASSTSGGSFEKLFF. For the CDR3, the DNA is TGTGCCAGCAGCACTTCAGGGGGATCTTTCGAAAAACTGTTTTTT.

The chain is built from TRBV7-6 and TRBJ1-1, with D perhaps TRBD1 (6 bases). This CDR3 contains 15 residues. Germline CDR1 SGHVS, CDR2 FNYEAQ. The V and J ends lost 1 base and 4 bases respectively, with 13 bases between them. CDR3 DNA: TGTGCCAGCAGCTTAGTACAGGGTGGCATCACTGAAGCTTTCTTT. Translation: CASSLVQGGITEAFF.

The V and J genes are TRBV28 and TRBJ1-5; D ambiguous. V shed 6 bases and J shed 4 bases, with 10 bases lying between them. CDR3 length: 13 residues. The germline gives CDR1 MDHEN, CDR2 SYDVKM. CDR3 nucleotides: TGTGCCAGCAGGTCTAATTGGAATCAGCCCCAGCATTTT. Amino acid sequence: CASRSNWNQPQHF.

This chain uses TRBV4-2 with TRBJ2-3, with a tentative D call TRBD2 (7 bases). The V gene lost 5 bases and the J gene lost 1 base, with 22 bases spanning the gap. This CDR3 is 18 amino acids long. Germline V gene sequence: CDR1 LGHNA, CDR2 YNFKEQ. The CDR3 protein is CASSATTGWEGGTDTQYF. The CDR3 DNA is TGTGCCAGCAGCGCTACTACGGGGTGGGAGGGGGGCACAGATACGCAGTATTTT.

As DNA, the CDR3 is TGCAGCGTGGATATGAGACTAGCGGGAGGGGTTTACAATGAGCAGTTCTTC. Its translation is CSVDMRLAGGVYNEQFF. V is TRBV29-1 and J is TRBJ2-1; 14 bases map to TRBD2. The length of the CDR3 is 17 residues. V trimming: 6 bases; J trimming: 4 bases; junction bases outside the gene matches: 11. CDR1 and CDR2 from the germline V gene are SQVTM and ANQGSEA.

This chain links TRBV19 with TRBJ2-7; 7 bases fit TRBD1. From germline, CDR1 is LNHDA and CDR2 SQIVND (reference sequence). CDR3 length: 11 amino acids. V lost 6 bases, J lost 13 bases, and 9 bases stayed unmatched. The CDR3: CASSLGDRVYF. The CDR3 DNA sequence: TGTGCCAGTAGCCTGGGGGACAGAGTCTACTTC.

The chain couples TRBV2 to TRBJ2-7; 10 positions agree with TRBD2. Germline assignment: CDR1 SNHLY and CDR2 FYNNEI. The length of the CDR3 is 14 residues. J lost 5 bases, V lost 9 bases, and 10 bases had no gene match. Here the CDR3 DNA reads TGTGCCAGTACCCCAGCGGGAGGGGTTAACGAGCAGTACTTC. It is translated as CASTPAGGVNEQYF.